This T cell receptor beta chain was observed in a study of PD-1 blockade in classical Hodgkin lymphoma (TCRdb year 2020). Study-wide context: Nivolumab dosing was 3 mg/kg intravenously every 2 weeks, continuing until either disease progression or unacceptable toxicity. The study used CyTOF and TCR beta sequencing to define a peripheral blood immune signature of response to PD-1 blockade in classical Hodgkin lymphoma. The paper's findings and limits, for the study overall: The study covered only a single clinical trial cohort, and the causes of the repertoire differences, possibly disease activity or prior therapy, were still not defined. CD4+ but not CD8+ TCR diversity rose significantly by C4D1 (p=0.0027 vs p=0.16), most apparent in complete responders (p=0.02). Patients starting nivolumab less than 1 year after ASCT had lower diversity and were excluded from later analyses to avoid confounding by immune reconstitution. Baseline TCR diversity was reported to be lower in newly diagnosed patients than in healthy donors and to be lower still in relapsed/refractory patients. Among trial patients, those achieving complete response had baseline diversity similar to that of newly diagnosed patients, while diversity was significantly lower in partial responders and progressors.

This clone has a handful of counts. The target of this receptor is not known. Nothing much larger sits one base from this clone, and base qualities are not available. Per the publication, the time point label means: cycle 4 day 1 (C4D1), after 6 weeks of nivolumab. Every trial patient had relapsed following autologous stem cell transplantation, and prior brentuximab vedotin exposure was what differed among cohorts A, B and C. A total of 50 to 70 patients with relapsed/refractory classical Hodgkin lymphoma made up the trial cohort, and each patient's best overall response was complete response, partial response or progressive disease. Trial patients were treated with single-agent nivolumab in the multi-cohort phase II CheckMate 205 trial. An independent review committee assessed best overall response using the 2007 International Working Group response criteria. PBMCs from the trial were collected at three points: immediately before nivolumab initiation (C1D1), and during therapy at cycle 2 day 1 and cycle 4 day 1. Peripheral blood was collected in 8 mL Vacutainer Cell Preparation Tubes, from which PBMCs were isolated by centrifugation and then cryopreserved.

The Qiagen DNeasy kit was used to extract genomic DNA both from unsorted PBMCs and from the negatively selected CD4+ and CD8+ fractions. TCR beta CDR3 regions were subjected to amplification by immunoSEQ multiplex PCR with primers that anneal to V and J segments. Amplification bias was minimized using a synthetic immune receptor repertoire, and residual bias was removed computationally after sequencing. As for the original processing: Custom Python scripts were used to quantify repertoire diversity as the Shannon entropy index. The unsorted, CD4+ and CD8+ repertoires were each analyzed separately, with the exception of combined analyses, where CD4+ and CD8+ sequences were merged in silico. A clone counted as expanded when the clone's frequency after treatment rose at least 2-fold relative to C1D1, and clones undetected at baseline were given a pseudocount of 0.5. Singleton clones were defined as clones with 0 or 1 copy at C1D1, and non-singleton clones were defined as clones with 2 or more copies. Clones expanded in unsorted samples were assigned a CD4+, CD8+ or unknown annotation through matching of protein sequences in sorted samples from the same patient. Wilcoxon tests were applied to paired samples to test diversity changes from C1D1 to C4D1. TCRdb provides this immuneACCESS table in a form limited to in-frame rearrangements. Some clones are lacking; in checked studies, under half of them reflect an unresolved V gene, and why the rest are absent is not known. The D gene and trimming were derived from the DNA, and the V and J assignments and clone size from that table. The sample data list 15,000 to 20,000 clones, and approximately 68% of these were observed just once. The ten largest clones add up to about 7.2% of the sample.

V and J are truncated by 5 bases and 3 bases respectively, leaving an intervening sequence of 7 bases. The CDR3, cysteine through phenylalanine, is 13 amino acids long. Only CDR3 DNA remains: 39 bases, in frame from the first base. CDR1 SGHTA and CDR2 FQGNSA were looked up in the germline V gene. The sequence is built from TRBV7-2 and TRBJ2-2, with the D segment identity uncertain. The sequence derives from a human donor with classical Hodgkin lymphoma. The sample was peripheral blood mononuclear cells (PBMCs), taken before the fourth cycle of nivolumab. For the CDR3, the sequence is CASSPEYTGELFF. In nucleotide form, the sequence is TGTGCCAGCAGCCCAGAATACACCGGGGAGCTGTTTTTT.